The next 32 T cell receptor beta chains were all read from a single sample in a study of Ad26.COV2.S vaccination and SARS-CoV-2 variants. Libraries were prepared by immunoSEQ multiplex PCR; TCRdb keeps only in-frame clonotypes and omits some of them. The sample includes roughly 250,000 clones, around 88% of them seen just once. The treatment denotes: roughly 18 received Ad26.COV2.S at low or high dose, single or two shots; 5 received placebo; per-sample allocation not given. The samples date from day 63 after the first vaccine or placebo injection. Here the sequenced sample was peripheral blood, taken in a trial of Ad26.COV2.S vaccine versus placebo. These receptors all stem from a person aged 18 to 65 who received the Ad26.COV2.S COVID-19 vaccine or a placebo.

This sequence joins TRBV6-2 or TRBV6-3 and TRBJ1-2, with a possible D match to TRBD1 (6 bases). CDR1 and CDR2 from the germline V gene are MNHEY and SVGEGT. With 5 bases removed from V and 5 bases from J, the gap between germline ends came to 9 bases. CDR3 length: 12 residues. CDR3 bases: TGTGCCAGCAGTAGAGGGGGGTATGGCTACACCTTC. Its protein is CASSRGGYGYTF.

This chain uses TRBV7-6 with TRBJ2-7; 7 bases align to TRBD2. The J segment lost 6 bases and the V segment lost 2 bases, leaving 7 bases of the junction unmatched. The CDR3 is made up of 14 amino acids. Germline lookup yields CDR1 SGHVS and CDR2 FNYEAQ. CDR3 sequence: CASSLLMGGSEQYV. DNA of the CDR3: TGTGCCAGCAGCTTACTTATGGGGGGGAGCGAGCAGTACGTC.

The V and J genes are TRBV30 and TRBJ2-7; the D is unclear. Germline CDR1 and CDR2: GTSNPN and SVGIG (reference sequence). The CDR3 contains 13 residues. V was pared by 3 bases and J by 2 bases, with 11 bases between. In DNA form, the CDR3 reads TGTGCCTGGAGCCCGGGCAGTCCCTACGAGCAGTACTTC. The encoded protein is CAWSPGSPYEQYF. Using reference TRBV30 and TRBJ2-7 for the parts outside the CDR3, the full variable domain is SQTIHQWPATLVQPVGSPLSLECTVEGTSNPNLYWYRQAAGRGLQLLFYSVGIGQISSEVPQNLSASRPQDRQFILSSKKLLLSDSGFYLCAWSPGSPYEQYFGPGTRLTVT.

The CDR3 nucleotides are TGTGCCAGCAGTGAGGTGGGAGGCACAGATACGCAGTATTTT. Amino acid sequence: CASSEVGGTDTQYF. This sequence joins TRBV6-1 and TRBJ2-3; tentatively, D is TRBD2 (5 bases). The CDR3 runs to 14 residues. Germline V gives CDR1 MNHNS, CDR2 SASEGT. V lost 3 bases and J lost 1, with 8 bases in between.

This chain connects TRBV5-1 to TRBJ2-3; 7 bases agree with TRBD1. Germline-derived CDR1 and CDR2 are SGHRS and YFSETQ. The CDR3 has 16 amino acids. Unmatched junction bases numbered 12, after V lost 3 bases and J lost 5 bases. The CDR3 DNA reads TGCGCCAGCAGCTCAAACCGGGACAGTCAATTAGATACGCAGTATTTT. It yields the protein CASSSNRDSQLDTQYF.

This chain uses TRBV27 with TRBJ2-3; D might be TRBD1 (6 bases). The CDR3 is 15 amino acids. Germline loops: CDR1 MNHEY, CDR2 SMNVEV (reference sequence). Trimming left V 6 bases short and J 2 bases short, with 15 bases between. CDR3 DNA sequence: TGTGCCAGCAGAAATCAGGGGAACCCCACAGATACGCAGTATTTT. It codes for CASRNQGNPTDTQYF.

The rearrangement joins TRBV7-3 to TRBJ2-3; 10 bases are a match to TRBD2. CDR1 and CDR2 from the germline V gene are SGHTA and FQGTGA. This CDR3 contains 16 residues. V gave up 3 bases and J gave up 1 base; unmatched junction bases: 4. CDR3 sequence: CASSLLAGVGTDTQYF. DNA for the CDR3: TGTGCCAGCAGCTTGCTAGCGGGGGTCGGCACAGATACGCAGTATTTT.

This chain joins TRBV3-1 (or the pseudogene TRBV3-2) and TRBJ1-4; D is uncertain. Deletions cut 2 bases from V and 0 bases from J, with 10 bases between. Germline V gene lookup returns CDR1 LGHDT and CDR2 YNNKEL (reference sequence). This CDR3 has 16 residues. The CDR3 coding sequence is TGTGCCAGCAGCCAACAACCGGTGGCAACTAATGAAAAACTGTTTTTT. This sequence encodes CASSQQPVATNEKLFF.

This chain connects TRBV18 to TRBJ2-1; D gene unclear. The CDR3 is made up of 15 amino acids. V lost 1 base and J 0 bases, leaving 7 bases between the germline ends. Per germline, CDR1 KGHSH and CDR2 LQKENI. CDR3 nucleotide sequence: TGTGCCAGCTCACCACTCAAGAGCTCCTACAATGAGCAGTTCTTC. It yields the protein CASSPLKSSYNEQFF.

The chain couples TRBV6-2 or TRBV6-3 to TRBJ1-5; D call uncertain. The CDR3 runs 14 residues. Trimming took 6 bases from V and 6 from J, leaving 15 bases between them. Germline CDR1 is MNHEY and CDR2 is SVGEGT. CDR3 sequence (DNA): TGTGCCAGCAGCCAACAATGGGGTACTCAGCCCCAGCATTTT. Translated, it gives CASSQQWGTQPQHF.

The chain links TRBV6-5 to TRBJ1-2, with TRBD1 as a possible D gene (5 bases). This CDR3 contains 15 residues. Trimming stripped 7 bases from V and 1 base from J, with 16 bases between. Germline V lookup: CDR1 MNHEY, CDR2 SVGAGI. This chain's CDR3 is CASTKGRGVNYGYTF. CDR3 nucleotides: TGTGCCAGCACCAAGGGACGCGGAGTTAACTATGGCTACACCTTC.

Only one count was recorded for this clone. The chain couples TRBV12-3 or TRBV12-4 to TRBJ2-1; D is ambiguous. V was trimmed by 2 bases and J by 7 bases, leaving 6 bases between them. The CDR3 runs to 12 residues. The DNA for the CDR3 is TGTGCCAGCAGTTTACACGGTAATGAGCAGTTCTTC. Translation: CASSLHGNEQFF.

In regard to this clone: The sample has other DNA sequences that encode this CDR3 too. V and J are TRBV19 and TRBJ1-5; D unclear. CDR3 length equals 13 residues. Looked up from germline, CDR1 is LNHDA and CDR2 is SQIVND (reference sequence). Between the trimmed V and J ends, which lost 3 bases and 4 bases, there was a span of 7 bases. In DNA, the CDR3 is TGTGCCAGTAGTATTGAAGGGAATCAGCCCCAGCATTTT. It encodes CASSIEGNQPQHF.

This clone came up a few times. The chain carries TRBV9 and TRBJ2-7; 12 bases match TRBD2. Germline CDR1 reads SGDLS; CDR2 reads YYNGEE. This CDR3 comprises 15 residues. V dropped 4 bases and J dropped 2; count of bases not matched to a gene: 4. The CDR3: CASSPSSGGAYEQYF. The DNA for the CDR3 is TGTGCCAGCAGCCCCTCTAGCGGGGGGGCCTACGAGCAGTACTTC.

The rearrangement uses TRBV30 and TRBJ1-1; no definite D call. This CDR3 region has 14 residues. V lost 0 bases and J 5 bases, leaving 13 bases between the germline ends. Germline values: CDR1 GTSNPN, CDR2 SVGIG (reference sequence). This chain's CDR3 is CAWSVAGRTTEAFF. The CDR3 region has the DNA TGTGCCTGGAGTGTAGCAGGCCGAACAACTGAAGCTTTCTTT.

This sequence joins TRBV5-1 and TRBJ2-5; TRBD2 matches at 10 bases. CDR3 length: 16 amino acids. Trimming cost V 0 bases and J 5 bases; bases outside gene matches: 7. The germline V gene has CDR1 SGHRS and CDR2 YFSETQ. CDR3 protein: CASSLAPGTSVETQYF. Here the CDR3 DNA reads TGCGCCAGCAGCTTGGCACCCGGGACTAGCGTGGAGACCCAGTACTTC.

V usage is TRBV7-3 and J usage is TRBJ2-5; 7 positions match TRBD2. The CDR3 runs to 15 residues. The germline CDR1 and CDR2 sequences are SGHTA and FQGTGA. V lost 5 bases, J lost 3 bases, and 9 bases stayed unmatched. CDR3 loop: CASSRIAGLKETQYF. The DNA for the CDR3 is TGTGCCAGCAGCCGAATAGCGGGTCTAAAAGAGACCCAGTACTTC.

The chain links TRBV30 to TRBJ1-2, with D tentatively TRBD1 (5 bases). V gave up 0 bases and J gave up 12 bases, with 14 bases separating them. The CDR3 consists of 12 residues. Looked up from germline, CDR1 is GTSNPN and CDR2 is SVGIG (reference sequence). The CDR3 nucleotides read TGTGCCTGGAGTGTACACGACAGTCAGAACACCTTC. It is translated as CAWSVHDSQNTF.

The V and J genes are TRBV7-8 and TRBJ1-5, with D maybe TRBD1 (5 bases). The CDR3 length is 18 residues. CDR1 and CDR2 from the germline V gene are SGHVS and FQNEAQ. V shed 5 bases and J shed 2 bases, with 22 bases lying between them. The CDR3 reads CASSPVYTRQGGNQPQHF. CDR3 sequence (DNA): TGTGCCAGCAGCCCCGTTTACACGAGGCAGGGAGGCAATCAGCCCCAGCATTTT.

The genes are TRBV19 and TRBJ1-6; the match to TRBD1 covers 12 bases. The V gene end was trimmed by 8 bases and the J gene end by 14 bases; junction bases not matched to a gene: 16. The CDR3 is 16 amino acids. Germline V gene lookup returns CDR1 LNHDA and CDR2 SQIVND (reference sequence). The CDR3 is CASSLPGQGARSALHF. The DNA of the CDR3 is TGTGCCAGTTCACTCCCGGGACAGGGGGCGCGGTCAGCCCTCCACTTT.

V usage is TRBV11-2 and J usage is TRBJ2-7, with 8 bases fitting TRBD1. There are 14 residues in the CDR3. Germline assignment: CDR1 SGHAT and CDR2 FQNNGV. V gave up 3 bases and J gave up 3 bases; unmatched junction bases: 4. The CDR3 sequence is CASSFADRVYEQYF. The CDR3 coding sequence is TGTGCCAGCAGCTTCGCGGACAGGGTCTACGAGCAGTACTTC. Full variable domain (outside the CDR3, taken from reference TRBV11-2 and TRBJ2-7): EAGVAQSPRYKIIEKRQSVAFWCNPISGHATLYWYQQILGQGPKLLIQFQNNGVVDDSQLPKDRFSAERLKGVDSTLKIQPAKLEDSAVYLCASSFADRVYEQYFGPGTRLTVT.

Only one count was recorded for this clone. This chain joins TRBV6-6 and TRBJ1-4, with TRBD1 matching over 8 bases. Per the germline V gene, CDR1 is MNHNY and CDR2 is SVGAGI (reference sequence). This CDR3 has 17 residues. V shed 5 bases, J shed 3 bases, and the junction held 11 bases outside the gene matches. The CDR3 spells CASSRSLGQVSNEKLFF. Here the CDR3 DNA reads TGTGCCAGCAGTCGTTCCCTGGGACAGGTTTCTAATGAAAAACTGTTTTTT.

V is TRBV6-5 and J is TRBJ2-3; 8 bases are shared with TRBD1. CDR1 and CDR2 (germline): MNHEY, SVGAGI. The junction had 5 bases not matched to a gene; V was cut back by 6 bases and J by 3 bases. The CDR3 has 14 amino acids. The CDR3 reads CASRRQGRTDTQYF. The CDR3 bases are TGTGCCAGCAGGCGACAGGGGAGGACAGATACGCAGTATTTT.

This clone appeared once. V and J are TRBV30 and TRBJ2-5; a possible D gene is TRBD1 (6 bases). V was trimmed by 2 bases and J by 2 bases, leaving 9 bases between them. The CDR3 runs to 13 residues. CDR1 is GTSNPN, CDR2 SVGIG, per germline (reference sequence). Here the CDR3 reads CAWSIDRQETQYF. CDR3 DNA sequence: TGTGCCTGGAGTATCGACAGGCAAGAGACCCAGTACTTC.

CDR3 DNA: TGTGCCAGCAGTTACTCTGCGGTATTTGGTTCACCCCTCCACTTT. It specifies CASSYSAVFGSPLHF. The chain couples TRBV6-5 to TRBJ1-6; D uncertain. V lost 0 bases to trimming and J lost 9 bases, with 12 bases between them. Germline V lookup: CDR1 MNHEY, CDR2 SVGAGI. The CDR3 covers 15 residues.

The rearrangement uses TRBV19 and TRBJ1-2, with D maybe TRBD1 (5 bases). V lost 4 bases and J 4 bases, leaving 13 bases between the germline ends. The CDR3 contains 14 residues. CDR1 and CDR2 from the germline V gene are LNHDA and SQIVND (reference sequence). CDR3 region: CASSKGVDGYGYTF. DNA for the CDR3: TGTGCCAGTAGTAAAGGGGTTGACGGCTATGGCTACACCTTC. The full variable domain, its missing parts supplied by reference TRBV19 and TRBJ1-2, is DGGITQSPKYLFRKEGQNVTLSCEQNLNHDAMYWYRQDPGQGLRLIYYSQIVNDFQKGDIAEGYSVSREKKESFPLTVTSAQKNPTAFYLCASSKGVDGYGYTFGSGTRLTVV.

The rearrangement links TRBV7-2 to TRBJ2-3; tentatively, D is TRBD2 (5 bases). CDR1 SGHTA and CDR2 FQGNSA come from the germline V gene. V lost 3 bases, J lost 1 base, and 11 bases lay in between. CDR3 size: 15 residues. CDR3 loop: CASSFSVGGTDTQYF. DNA for the CDR3: TGTGCCAGCAGCTTTAGCGTGGGTGGCACAGATACGCAGTATTTT.

The chain carries TRBV6-2 or TRBV6-3 and TRBJ1-1, with TRBD1 matching 10 bases. V shed 5 bases, J shed 4 bases, and the junction held 7 bases outside the gene matches. Germline V gene sequence: CDR1 MNHEY, CDR2 SVGEGT. This CDR3 region has 15 residues. CDR3 in DNA: TGTGCCAGCAGTATACCGGGACAGGGGATCACTGAAGCTTTCTTT. Protein product: CASSIPGQGITEAFF.

CDR3 in DNA: TGTGCCAGCAGTTTCGCACTATTGCGCAATGAGCAGTTCTTC. Amino acid sequence: CASSFALLRNEQFF. V gene TRBV6-2 or TRBV6-3 combines with J gene TRBJ2-1; the D is unclear. The CDR3 length is 14 residues. Germline CDR1 MNHEY, CDR2 SVGEGT. Trimming pared 4 bases from V and 6 bases from J, leaving 13 bases between.

The rearrangement uses TRBV14 and TRBJ2-7, with D perhaps given as TRBD1 or TRBD2 (5 bases each). Trimming shortened V by 1 base and J by 4 bases, and 17 bases separated the two germline ends. Germline V gene data show CDR1 as SGHDN and CDR2 as FVKESK. This CDR3 comprises 16 residues. The CDR3 DNA sequence: TGTGCCAGCAGCCAAGCTATCATGGGACCAAGGTACGAGCAGTACTTC. Translated: CASSQAIMGPRYEQYF.

The table lists this clone with a few counts. V is TRBV30 and J is TRBJ1-6; D unclear. This CDR3 region has 13 residues. Germline V gene sequence: CDR1 GTSNPN, CDR2 SVGIG (reference sequence). V was shortened by 5 bases and J by 2 bases, with 7 bases between the two germline ends. In DNA form, the CDR3 reads TGTGCCTGGGGACGTCCCTATAATTCACCCCTCCACTTT. Amino acids: CAWGRPYNSPLHF.

The chain recombines TRBV10-2 with TRBJ2-1; 7 bases agree with TRBD2. The ends lost 4 bases at V and 7 bases at J; junction bases unmatched: 10. This CDR3 contains 15 residues. Germline loops: CDR1 WSHSY, CDR2 SAAADI. As DNA, the CDR3 is TGCGCCAGCAGTGCGCGCGGGAGAGGGTGGAATGAGCAGTTCTTC. It yields the protein CASSARGRGWNEQFF.